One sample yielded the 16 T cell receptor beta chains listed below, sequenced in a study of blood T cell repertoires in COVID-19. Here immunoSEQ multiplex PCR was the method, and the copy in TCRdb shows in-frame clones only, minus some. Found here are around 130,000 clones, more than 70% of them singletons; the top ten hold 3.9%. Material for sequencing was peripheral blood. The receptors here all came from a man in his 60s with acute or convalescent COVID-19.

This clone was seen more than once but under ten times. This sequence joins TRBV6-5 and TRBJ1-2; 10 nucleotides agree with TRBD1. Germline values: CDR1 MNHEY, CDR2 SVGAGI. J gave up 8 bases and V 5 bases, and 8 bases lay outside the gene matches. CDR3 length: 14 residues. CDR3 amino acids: CASSPGQGLRGYTF. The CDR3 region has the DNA TGTGCCAGCAGTCCGGGACAGGGGTTGAGGGGCTACACCTTC.

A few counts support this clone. The CDR3 sequence is CASSISTYNEQFF. In DNA form, the CDR3 reads TGTGCCAGTAGTATTAGCACCTACAATGAGCAGTTCTTC. This chain links TRBV19 with TRBJ2-1, with D uncertain. Germline V gene sequence: CDR1 LNHDA, CDR2 SQIVND (reference sequence). The CDR3 covers 13 residues. The V gene lost 3 bases and the J gene lost 2 bases, with 5 bases spanning the gap.

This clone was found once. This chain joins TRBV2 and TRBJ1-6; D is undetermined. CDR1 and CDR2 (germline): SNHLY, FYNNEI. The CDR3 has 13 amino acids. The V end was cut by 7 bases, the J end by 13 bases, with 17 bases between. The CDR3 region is CASKRALESPLHF. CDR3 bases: TGTGCCAGCAAAAGGGCACTAGAGTCGCCCCTCCACTTT.

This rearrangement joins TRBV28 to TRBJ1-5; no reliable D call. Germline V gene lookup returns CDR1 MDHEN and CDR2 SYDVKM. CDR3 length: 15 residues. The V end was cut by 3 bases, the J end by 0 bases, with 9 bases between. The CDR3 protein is CASSFEAGSNQPQHF. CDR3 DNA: TGTGCCAGCAGTTTTGAGGCGGGTAGCAATCAGCCCCAGCATTTT.

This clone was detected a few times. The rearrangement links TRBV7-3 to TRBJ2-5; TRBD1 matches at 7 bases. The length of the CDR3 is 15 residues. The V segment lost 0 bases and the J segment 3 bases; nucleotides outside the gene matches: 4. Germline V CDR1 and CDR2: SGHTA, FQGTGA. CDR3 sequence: CASSLTGGREETQYF. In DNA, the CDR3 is TGTGCCAGCAGCTTAACAGGGGGCAGGGAAGAGACCCAGTACTTC.

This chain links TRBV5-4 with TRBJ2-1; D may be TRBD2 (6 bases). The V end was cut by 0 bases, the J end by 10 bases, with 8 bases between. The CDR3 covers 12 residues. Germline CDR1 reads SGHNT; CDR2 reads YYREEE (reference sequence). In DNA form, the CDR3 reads TGTGCCAGCAGCTTGGGACGGGAGGAGCAGTTCTTC. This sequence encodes CASSLGREEQFF.

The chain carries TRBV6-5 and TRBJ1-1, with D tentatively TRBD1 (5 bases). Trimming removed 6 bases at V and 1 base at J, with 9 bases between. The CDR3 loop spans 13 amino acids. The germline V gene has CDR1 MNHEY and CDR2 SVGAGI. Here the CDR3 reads CASRRTSNTEAFF. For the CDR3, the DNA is TGTGCCAGCAGAAGGACATCGAACACTGAAGCTTTCTTT.

The CDR3 loop reads CSLAGGTDTQYF. In DNA form, the CDR3 reads TGCAGCCTAGCGGGAGGCACAGATACGCAGTATTTT. The chain couples TRBV29-1 to TRBJ2-3; TRBD2 agrees at 10 bases. The CDR3 is made up of 12 amino acids. The ends lost 8 bases at V and 1 base at J; junction bases unmatched: 0. Germline CDR1 SQVTM, CDR2 ANQGSEA.

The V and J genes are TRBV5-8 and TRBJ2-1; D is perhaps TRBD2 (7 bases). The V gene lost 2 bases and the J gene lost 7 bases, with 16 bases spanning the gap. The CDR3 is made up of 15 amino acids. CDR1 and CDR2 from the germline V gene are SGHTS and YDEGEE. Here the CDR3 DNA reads TGTGCCAGCAGCTTTGAGGGGGGGCAGAGGAATGAGCAGTTCTTC. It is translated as CASSFEGGQRNEQFF.

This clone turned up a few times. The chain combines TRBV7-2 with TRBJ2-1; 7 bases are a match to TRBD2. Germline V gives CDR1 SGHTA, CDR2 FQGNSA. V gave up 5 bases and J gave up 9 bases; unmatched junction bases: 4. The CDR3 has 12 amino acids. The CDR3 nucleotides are TGTGCCAGCAGCCATGGGGGGGGTGAGCAGTTCTTC. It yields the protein CASSHGGGEQFF.

The DNA of the CDR3 is TGTGCCAGCAGCTCCATGACAGGGAACTACGAGCAGTACTTC. Amino acid sequence: CASSSMTGNYEQYF. The chain is built from TRBV7-2 and TRBJ2-7, with 7 nucleotides matching TRBD1. The ends lost 4 bases at V and 3 bases at J; junction bases unmatched: 6. Germline assignment: CDR1 SGHTA and CDR2 FQGNSA. CDR3 length: 14 amino acids.

CDR3 DNA sequence: TGTGCCAGCAGTGCCCCCGGTATCCAGGGCGAACAAGCCGGGGAGCTGTTTTTT. It specifies CASSAPGIQGEQAGELFF. This sequence joins TRBV27 and TRBJ2-2; D may be TRBD1 (5 bases). Trimming left V 5 bases short and J 6 bases short, with 25 bases between. This CDR3 comprises 18 residues. The germline V gene encodes CDR1 MNHEY and CDR2 SMNVEV (reference sequence).

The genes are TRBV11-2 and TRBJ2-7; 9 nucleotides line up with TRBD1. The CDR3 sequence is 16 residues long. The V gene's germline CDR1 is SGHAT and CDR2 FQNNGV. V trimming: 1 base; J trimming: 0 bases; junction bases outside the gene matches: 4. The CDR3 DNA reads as TGTGCCAGCAGCTTAGGGGGGACAGGGATCTCCTACGAGCAGTACTTC. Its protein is CASSLGGTGISYEQYF.

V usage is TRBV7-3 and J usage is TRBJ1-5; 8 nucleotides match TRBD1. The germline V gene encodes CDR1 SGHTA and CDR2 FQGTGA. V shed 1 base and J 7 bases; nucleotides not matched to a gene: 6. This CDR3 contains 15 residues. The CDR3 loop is CASSLKDRATQPQHF. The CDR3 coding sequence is TGTGCCAGCAGCTTAAAGGACAGGGCGACCCAGCCCCAGCATTTT.

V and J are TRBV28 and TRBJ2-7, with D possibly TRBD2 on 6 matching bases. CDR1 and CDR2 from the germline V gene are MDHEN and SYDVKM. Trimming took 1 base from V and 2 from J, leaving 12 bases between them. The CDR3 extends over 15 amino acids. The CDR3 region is CASSLSRRGAYEQYF. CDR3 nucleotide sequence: TGTGCCAGCAGTTTATCCCGCCGCGGGGCCTACGAGCAGTACTTC.

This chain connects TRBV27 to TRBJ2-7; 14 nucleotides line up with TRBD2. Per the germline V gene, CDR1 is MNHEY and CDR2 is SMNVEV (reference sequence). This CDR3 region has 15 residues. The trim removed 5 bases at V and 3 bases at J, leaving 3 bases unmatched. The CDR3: CASSRLAGGFYEQYF. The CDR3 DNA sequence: TGTGCCAGCAGTCGACTAGCGGGAGGGTTCTACGAGCAGTACTTC.